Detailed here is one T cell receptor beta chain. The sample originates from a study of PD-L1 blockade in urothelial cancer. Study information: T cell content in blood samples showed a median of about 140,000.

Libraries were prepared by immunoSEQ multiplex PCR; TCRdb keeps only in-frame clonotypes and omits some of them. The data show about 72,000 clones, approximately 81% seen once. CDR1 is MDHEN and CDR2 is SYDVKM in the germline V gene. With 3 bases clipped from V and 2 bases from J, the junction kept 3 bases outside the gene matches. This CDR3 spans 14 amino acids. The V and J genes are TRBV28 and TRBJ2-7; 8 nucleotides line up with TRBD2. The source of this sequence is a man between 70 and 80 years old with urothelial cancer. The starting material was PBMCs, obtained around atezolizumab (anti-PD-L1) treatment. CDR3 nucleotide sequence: TGTGCCAGCAGTTTGCGGGGGGAAACCTACGAGCAGTACTTC. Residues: CASSLRGETYEQYF.